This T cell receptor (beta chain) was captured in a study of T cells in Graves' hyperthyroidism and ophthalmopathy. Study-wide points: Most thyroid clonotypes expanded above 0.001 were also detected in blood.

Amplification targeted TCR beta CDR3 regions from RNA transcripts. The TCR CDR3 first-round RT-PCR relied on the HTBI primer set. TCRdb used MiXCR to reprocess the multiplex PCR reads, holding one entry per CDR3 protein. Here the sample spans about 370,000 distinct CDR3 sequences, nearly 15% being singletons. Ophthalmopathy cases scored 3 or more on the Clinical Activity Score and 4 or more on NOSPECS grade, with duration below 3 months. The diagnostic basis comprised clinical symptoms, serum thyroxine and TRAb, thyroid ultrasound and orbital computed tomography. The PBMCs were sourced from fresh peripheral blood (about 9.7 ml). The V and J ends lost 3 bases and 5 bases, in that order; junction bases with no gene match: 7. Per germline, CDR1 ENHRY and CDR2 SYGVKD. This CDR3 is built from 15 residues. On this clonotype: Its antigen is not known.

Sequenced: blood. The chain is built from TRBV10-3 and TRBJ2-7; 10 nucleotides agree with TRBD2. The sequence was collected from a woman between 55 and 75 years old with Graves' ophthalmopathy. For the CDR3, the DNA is TGTGCCATCAGTGAAGGCAGCGGGAGGGAAAACGAGCAGTACTTC. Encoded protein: CAISEGSGRENEQYF.